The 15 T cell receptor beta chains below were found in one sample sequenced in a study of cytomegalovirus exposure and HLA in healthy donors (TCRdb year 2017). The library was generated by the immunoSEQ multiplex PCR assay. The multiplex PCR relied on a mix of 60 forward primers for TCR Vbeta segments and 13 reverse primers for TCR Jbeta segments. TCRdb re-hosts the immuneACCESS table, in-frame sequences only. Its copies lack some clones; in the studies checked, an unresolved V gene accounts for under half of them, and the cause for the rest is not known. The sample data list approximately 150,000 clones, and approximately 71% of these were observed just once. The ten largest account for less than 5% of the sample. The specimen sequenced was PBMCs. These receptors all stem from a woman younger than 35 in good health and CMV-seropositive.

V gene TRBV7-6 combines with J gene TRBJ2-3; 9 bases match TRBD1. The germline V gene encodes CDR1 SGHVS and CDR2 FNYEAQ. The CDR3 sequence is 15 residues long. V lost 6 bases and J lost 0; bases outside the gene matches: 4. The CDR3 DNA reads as TGTGCCAGCAGATTACAGGGGGCCAGCACAGATACGCAGTATTTT. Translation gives CASRLQGASTDTQYF. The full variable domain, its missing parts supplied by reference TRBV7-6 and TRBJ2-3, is GAGVSQSPRYKVTKRGQDVALRCDPISGHVSLYWYRQALGQGPEFLTYFNYEAQQDKSGLPNDRFSAERPEGSISTLTIQRTEQRDSAMYRCASRLQGASTDTQYFGPGTRLTVL.

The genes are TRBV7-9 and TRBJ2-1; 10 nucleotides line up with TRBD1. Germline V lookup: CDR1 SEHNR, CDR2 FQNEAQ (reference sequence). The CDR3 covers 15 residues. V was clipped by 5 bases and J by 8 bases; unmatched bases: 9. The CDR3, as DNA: TGTGCCAGCAGCCATCCGGGACAGGGGCATCATGAGCAGTTCTTC. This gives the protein CASSHPGQGHHEQFF.

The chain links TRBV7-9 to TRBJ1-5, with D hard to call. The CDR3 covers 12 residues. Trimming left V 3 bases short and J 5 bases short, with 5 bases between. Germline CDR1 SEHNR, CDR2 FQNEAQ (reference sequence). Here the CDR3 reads CASSFIHQPQHF. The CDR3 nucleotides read TGTGCCAGCAGCTTTATCCATCAGCCCCAGCATTTT.

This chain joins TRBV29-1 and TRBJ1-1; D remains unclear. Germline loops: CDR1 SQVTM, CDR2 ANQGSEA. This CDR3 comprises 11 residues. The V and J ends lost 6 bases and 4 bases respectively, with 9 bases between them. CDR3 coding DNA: TGCAGCGTGACTTTGAGCACTGAAGCTTTCTTT. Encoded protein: CSVTLSTEAFF.

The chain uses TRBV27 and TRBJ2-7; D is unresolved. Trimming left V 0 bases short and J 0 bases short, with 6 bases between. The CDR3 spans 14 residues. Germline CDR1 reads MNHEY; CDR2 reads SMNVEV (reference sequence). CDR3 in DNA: TGTGCCAGCAGTTTATCCGACACCTCCTACGAGCAGTACTTC. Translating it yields CASSLSDTSYEQYF.

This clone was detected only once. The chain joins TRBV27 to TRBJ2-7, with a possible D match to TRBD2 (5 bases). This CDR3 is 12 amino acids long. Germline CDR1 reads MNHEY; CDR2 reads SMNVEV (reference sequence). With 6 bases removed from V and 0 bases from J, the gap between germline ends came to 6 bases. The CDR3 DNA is TGTGCCAGCAGGGACTTCTCCTACGAGCAGTACTTC. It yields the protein CASRDFSYEQYF.

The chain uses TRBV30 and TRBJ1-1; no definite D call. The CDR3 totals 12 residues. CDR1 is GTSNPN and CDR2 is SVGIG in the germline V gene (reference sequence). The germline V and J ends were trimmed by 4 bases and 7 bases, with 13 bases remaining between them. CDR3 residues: CAWIGWGDEAFF. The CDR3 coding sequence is TGTGCCTGGATTGGGTGGGGAGATGAAGCTTTCTTT.

The CDR3 region has the DNA TGTGCCAGCAGCTTAAAGCCCTTTGGACAGGGGTTTTTACGGGAGCAGTTCTTC. Translated, it gives CASSLKPFGQGFLREQFF. V gene TRBV7-3 combines with J gene TRBJ2-1, with 9 bases fitting TRBD1. CDR3 length: 18 amino acids. Per the germline V gene, CDR1 is SGHTA and CDR2 is FQGTGA. The ends lost 1 base at V and 10 bases at J; junction bases unmatched: 17.

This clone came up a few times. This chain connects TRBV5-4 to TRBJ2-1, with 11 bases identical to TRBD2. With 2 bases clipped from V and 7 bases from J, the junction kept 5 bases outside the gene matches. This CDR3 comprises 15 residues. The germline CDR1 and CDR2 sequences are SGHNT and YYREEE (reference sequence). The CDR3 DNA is TGTGCCAGCAGCTTAGTAGCGGGAGGGTCTAATGAGCAGTTCTTC. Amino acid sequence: CASSLVAGGSNEQFF.

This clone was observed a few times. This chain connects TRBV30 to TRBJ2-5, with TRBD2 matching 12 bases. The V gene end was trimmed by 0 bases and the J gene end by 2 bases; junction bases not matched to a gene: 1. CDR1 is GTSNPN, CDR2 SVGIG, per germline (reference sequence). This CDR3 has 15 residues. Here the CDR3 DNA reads TGTGCCTGGAGTGTAGGGACTAGCGGGCAAGAGACCCAGTACTTC. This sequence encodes CAWSVGTSGQETQYF.

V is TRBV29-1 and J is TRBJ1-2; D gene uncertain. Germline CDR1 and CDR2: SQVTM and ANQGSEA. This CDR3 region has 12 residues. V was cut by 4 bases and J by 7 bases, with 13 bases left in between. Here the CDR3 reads CSVVMNTGGYTF. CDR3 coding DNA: TGCAGCGTTGTGATGAATACGGGTGGCTACACCTTC.

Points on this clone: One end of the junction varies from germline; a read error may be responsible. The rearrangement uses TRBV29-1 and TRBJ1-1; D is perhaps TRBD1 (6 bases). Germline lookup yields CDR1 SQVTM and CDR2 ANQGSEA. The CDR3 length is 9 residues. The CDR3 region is CSVSDRSYF. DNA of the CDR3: TGCAGCGTTTCTGACAGGTCTTACTTT.

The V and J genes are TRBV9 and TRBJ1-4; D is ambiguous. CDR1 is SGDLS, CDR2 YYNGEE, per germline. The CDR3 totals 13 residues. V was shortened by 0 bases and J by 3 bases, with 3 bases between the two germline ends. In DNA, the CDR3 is TGTGCCAGCAGCGTAGCCTCTAATGAAAAACTGTTTTTT. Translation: CASSVASNEKLFF.

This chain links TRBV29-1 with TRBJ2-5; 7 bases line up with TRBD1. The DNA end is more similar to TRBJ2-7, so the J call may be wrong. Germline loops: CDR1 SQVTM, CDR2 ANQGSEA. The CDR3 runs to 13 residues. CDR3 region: CSVRRQGTSEQYF. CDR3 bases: TGCAGCGTTCGGCGACAGGGTACCTCCGAGCAGTACTTC.

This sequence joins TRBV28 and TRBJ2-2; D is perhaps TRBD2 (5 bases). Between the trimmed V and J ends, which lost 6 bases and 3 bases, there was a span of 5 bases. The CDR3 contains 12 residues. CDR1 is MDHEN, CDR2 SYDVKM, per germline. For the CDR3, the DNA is TGTGCCAGCAGGGAGGACACCGGGGAGCTGTTTTTT. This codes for CASREDTGELFF.